The text below deals with one T cell receptor (beta chain). The germline gives CDR1 KGHDR, CDR2 SFDVKD. This CDR3 spans 15 amino acids. The germline V and J ends were trimmed by 2 bases and 0 bases, with 7 bases remaining between them. This sample was taken from a study of T-cell memory formation after mild COVID-19. After 5'RACE with constant-segment primers, TCR alpha and TCR beta cDNA libraries carrying sample barcodes and UMIs were obtained. TCRdb fed the 5' RACE reads into MiXCR, producing one record per CDR3 protein. The repertoire holds 350,000 to 500,000 distinct CDR3 sequences, with about 19% as singletons.

The sample was PBMCs or a T cell subset sorted from them (not recorded which). The chain employs TRBV24-1 and TRBJ1-3, with D unclear. The source is an adult woman who had mild COVID-19 (a few samples of this study predate the infection). Cell type and time point are not known. CDR3 nucleotides: TGTGCCACCAGTGATTCCCGGCGCTCTGGAAACACCATATATTTT. It is translated as CATSDSRRSGNTIYF.